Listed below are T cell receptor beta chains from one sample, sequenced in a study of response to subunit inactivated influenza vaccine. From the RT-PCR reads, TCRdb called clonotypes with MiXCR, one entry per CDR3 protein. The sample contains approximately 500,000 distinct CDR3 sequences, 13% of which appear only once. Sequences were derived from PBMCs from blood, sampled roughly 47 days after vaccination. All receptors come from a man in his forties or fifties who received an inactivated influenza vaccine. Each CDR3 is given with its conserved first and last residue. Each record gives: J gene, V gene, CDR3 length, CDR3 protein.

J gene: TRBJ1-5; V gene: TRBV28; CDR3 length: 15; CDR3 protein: CASSLLTGGNQPQHF
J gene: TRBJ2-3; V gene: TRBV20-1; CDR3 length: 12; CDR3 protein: CSASQATDTQYF
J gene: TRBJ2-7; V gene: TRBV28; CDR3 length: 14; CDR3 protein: CASSFGGTSYEQYF
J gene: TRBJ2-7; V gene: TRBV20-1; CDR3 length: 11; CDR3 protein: CSARLGYEQYF
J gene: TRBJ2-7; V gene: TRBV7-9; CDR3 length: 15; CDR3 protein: CASVSIRTGVYEQYF
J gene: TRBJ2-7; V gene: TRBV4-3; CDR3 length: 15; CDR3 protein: CASSQEALRGYEQYF
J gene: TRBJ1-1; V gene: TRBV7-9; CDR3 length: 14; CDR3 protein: CASSFPNLNTEAFF
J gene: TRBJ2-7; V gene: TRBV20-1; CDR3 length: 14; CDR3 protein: CSAEKPVGSYEQYF
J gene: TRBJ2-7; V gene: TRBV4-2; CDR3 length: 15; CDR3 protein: CASSQDPSGVGEQYF
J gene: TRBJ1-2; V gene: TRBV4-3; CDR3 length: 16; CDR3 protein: CASSQDVGTGLAGYTF
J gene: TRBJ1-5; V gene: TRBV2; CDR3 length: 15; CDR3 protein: CASSVGQDFYQPQHF
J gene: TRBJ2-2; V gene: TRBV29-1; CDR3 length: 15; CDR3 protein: CSALSASANTGELFF
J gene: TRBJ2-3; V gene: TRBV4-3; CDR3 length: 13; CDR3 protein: CASSQVVAISQYF
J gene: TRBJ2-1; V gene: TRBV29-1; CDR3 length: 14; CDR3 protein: CSVPRVGVYNEQFF
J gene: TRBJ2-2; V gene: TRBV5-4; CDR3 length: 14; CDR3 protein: CASSRTGTGGELFF
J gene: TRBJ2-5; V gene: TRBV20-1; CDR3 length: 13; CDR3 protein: CSATRTDQETQYF
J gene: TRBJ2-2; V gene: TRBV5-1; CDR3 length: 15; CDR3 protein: CASSFGQGNTGELFF
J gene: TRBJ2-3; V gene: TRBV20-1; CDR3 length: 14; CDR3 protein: CSAKKSSFTDTQYF
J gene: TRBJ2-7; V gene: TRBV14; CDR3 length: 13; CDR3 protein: CASSPAGGREQYF
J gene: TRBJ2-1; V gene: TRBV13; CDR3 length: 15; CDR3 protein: CASSLGTYRAGEQFF
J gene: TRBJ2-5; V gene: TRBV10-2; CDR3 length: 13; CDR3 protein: CASSEAGGRLQYF
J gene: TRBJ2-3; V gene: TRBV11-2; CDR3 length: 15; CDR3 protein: CASSKGGWDTDTQYF
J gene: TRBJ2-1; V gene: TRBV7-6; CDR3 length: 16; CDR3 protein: CASSFKRGPAYNEQFF
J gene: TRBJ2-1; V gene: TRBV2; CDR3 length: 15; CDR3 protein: CASSGGLAGVGEQFF
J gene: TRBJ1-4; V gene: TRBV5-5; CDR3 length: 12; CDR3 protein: CASSFYGKKLFF
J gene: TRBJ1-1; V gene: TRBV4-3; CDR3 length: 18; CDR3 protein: CASSQGKVEREGNTEAFF
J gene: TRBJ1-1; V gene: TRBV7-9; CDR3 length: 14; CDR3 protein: CASSLGEVNTEAFF
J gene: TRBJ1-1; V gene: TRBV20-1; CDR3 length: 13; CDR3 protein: CSARDPPRNEAFF
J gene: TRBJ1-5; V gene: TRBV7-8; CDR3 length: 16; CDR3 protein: CASSLLAPGADQPQHF
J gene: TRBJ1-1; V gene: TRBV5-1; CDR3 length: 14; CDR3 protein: CASSLTGGHTEAFF
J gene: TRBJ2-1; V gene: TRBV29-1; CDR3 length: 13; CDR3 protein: CSVARTEYNEQFF
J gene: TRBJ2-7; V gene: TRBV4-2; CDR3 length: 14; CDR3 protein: CASSPDRETYEQYF
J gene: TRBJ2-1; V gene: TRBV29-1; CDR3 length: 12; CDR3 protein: CSVSRGHGEQFF
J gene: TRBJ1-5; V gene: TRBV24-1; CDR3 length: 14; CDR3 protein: CATSVGASNQPQHF
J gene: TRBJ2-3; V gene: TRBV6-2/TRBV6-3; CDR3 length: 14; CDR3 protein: CASSDRGSRDTQYF
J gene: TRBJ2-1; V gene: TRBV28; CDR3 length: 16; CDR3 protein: CASSLDGTRDYNEQFF
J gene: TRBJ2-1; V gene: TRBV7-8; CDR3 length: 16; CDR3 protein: CASSLTSGITYNEQFF
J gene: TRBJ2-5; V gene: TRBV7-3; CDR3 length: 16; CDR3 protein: CASSSSTGGRGETQYF
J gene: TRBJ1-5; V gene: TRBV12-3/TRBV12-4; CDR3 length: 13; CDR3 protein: CASSHRGDQPQHF
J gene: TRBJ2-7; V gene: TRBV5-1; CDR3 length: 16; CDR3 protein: CASSLEPAGPSYEQYF
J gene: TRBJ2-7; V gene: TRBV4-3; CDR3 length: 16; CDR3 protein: CASSQTRGIPSYEQYF
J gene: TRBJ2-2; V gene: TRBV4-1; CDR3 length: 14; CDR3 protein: CASSQDRGAGELFF
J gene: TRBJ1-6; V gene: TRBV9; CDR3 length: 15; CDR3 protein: CASSLRGGGDSPLHF
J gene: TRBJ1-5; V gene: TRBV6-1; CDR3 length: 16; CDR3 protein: CASSVAGVDSNQPQHF
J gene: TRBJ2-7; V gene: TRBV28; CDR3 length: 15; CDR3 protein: CASSLLAGDTYEQYF
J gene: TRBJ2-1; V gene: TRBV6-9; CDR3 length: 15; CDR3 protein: CASSYPGQGLGEQFF
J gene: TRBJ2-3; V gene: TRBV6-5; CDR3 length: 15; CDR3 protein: CASSYISGGTDTQYF
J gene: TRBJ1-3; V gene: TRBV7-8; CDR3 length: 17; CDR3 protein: CASSLVLARDSGNTIYF
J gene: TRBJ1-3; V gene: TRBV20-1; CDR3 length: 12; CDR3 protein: CSAKGTADTIYF
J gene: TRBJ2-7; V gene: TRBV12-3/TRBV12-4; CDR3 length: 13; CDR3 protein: CASSWDSTYEQYF